One TCR beta chain is described in this entry. Antigen specificity is unknown. TCRdb's copy holds only in-frame clones and misses some; the assay was immunoSEQ multiplex PCR. Here the sample spans about 36,000 clones, 70% to 85% being singletons. The record originates from a study of CD4 T cells in relation to SARS-CoV-2 and coronaviruses. Study overall: The restricting HLA molecule for shared crossreactive spike epitopes was mapped.

Sorted naive or memory CD4+ cells met CEF peptides for approximately nine days. This receptor was obtained from an adult with COVID-19. Sequencing was done on a sample of naive CD4+ T cells from PBMCs, cultured in vitro. As to subset: naive CD4+ T cells isolated by negative enrichment.

The CDR3 DNA reads as TGTGCCTGGAGTGTACTTGGAGGACAGGGGGCCGGGGAGCTGTTTTTT. Amino acids: CAWSVLGGQGAGELFF. The chain joins TRBV30 to TRBJ2-2, with 10 bases identical to TRBD1. V lost 0 bases, J lost 6 bases, and 7 bases stayed unmatched. This CDR3 has 16 residues. Germline V gene data show CDR1 as GTSNPN and CDR2 as SVGIG (reference sequence).